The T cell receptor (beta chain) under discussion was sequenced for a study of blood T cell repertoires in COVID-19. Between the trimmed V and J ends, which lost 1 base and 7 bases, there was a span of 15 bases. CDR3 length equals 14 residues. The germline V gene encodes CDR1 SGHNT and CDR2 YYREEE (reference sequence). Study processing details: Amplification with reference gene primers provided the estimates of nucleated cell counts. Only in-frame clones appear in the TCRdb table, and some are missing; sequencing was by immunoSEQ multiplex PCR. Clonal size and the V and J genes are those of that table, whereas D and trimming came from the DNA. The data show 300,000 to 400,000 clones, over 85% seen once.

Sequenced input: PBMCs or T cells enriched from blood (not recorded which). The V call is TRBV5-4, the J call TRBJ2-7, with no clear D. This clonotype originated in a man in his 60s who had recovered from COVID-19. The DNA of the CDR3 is TGTGCCAGCAGCTTGTATCCAGGTCAAGTAGAGCAGTACTTC. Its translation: CASSLYPGQVEQYF.